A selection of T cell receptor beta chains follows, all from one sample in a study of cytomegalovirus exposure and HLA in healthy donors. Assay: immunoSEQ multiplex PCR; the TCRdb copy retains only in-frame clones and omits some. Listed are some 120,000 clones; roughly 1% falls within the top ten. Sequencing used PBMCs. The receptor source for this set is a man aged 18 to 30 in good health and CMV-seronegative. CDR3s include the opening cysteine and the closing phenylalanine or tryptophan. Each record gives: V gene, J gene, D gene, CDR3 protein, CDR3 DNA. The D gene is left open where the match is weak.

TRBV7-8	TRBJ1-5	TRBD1	CASSHTTGGSNQPQHF	TGTGCCAGCAGCCATACAACAGGGGGGAGCAATCAGCCCCAGCATTTT
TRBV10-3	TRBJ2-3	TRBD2	CAIQTSRGRQPDTQYF	TGTGCCATCCAAACTTCGCGCGGGAGGCAGCCAGATACGCAGTATTTT
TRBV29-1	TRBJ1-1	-	CSVETGEETEAFF	TGCAGCGTTGAAACGGGGGAGGAAACTGAAGCTTTCTTT
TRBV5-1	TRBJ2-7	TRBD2	CASRVLAGGSYEQYF	TGCGCCAGCAGAGTGCTAGCGGGAGGCTCCTACGAGCAGTACTTC
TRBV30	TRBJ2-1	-	CAWKGGANEQFF	TGTGCCTGGAAGGGCGGGGCCAATGAGCAGTTCTTC
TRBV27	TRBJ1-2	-	CASRLWATESFYGYTF	TGTGCCAGCAGGTTATGGGCCACCGAGTCGTTCTATGGCTACACCTTC
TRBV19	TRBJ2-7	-	CATPTKDRSGLGGASYEQYF	TGTGCCACCCCGACCAAGGACAGGTCGGGACTAGGGGGAGCGTCCTACGAGCAGTACTTC
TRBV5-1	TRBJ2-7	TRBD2	CASSFGLADAYEQYF	TGCGCCAGCAGCTTTGGACTAGCGGATGCCTACGAGCAGTACTTC
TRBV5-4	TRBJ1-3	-	CASSVGAALSGNTIYF	TGTGCCAGCAGCGTCGGAGCAGCCCTCTCTGGAAACACCATATATTTT
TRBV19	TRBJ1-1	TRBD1	CASSTGTGALTEAFF	TGTGCCAGTAGTACCGGGACAGGAGCTTTGACTGAAGCTTTCTTT
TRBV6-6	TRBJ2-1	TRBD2	CASSTGLSNNEQFF	TGTGCCAGCAGCACGGGACTATCGAACAATGAGCAGTTCTTC
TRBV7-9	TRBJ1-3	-	CASSPPDRNTIYF	TGTGCCAGCAGCCCACCTGACAGAAACACCATATATTTT
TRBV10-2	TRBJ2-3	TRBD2	CASSGRTSGRGVTDTQYF	TGCGCCAGCAGTGGAAGAACTAGCGGGAGAGGTGTAACAGATACGCAGTATTTT
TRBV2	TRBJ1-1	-	CASSRNTGKNMNTEAFF	TGTGCCAGCAGCCGAAATACGGGGAAGAACATGAACACTGAAGCTTTCTTT
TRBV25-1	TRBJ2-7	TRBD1	CASRSPGQTYEQYF	TGTGCCAGCAGAAGCCCGGGACAGACCTACGAGCAGTACTTC
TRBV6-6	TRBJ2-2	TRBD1	CASGDRDTGELFF	TGTGCCAGCGGGGACAGGGACACCGGGGAGCTGTTTTTT
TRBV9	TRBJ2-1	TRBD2	CASSPGTNSYNEQFF	TGTGCCAGCAGCCCGGGGACTAACTCCTACAATGAGCAGTTCTTC
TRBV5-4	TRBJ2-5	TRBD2	CASSLSGGAGRETQYF	TGTGCCAGCAGCTTGAGCGGGGGGGCTGGTAGAGAGACCCAGTACTTC
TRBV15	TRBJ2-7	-	CATSRDHRPNYEQYF	TGTGCCACCAGCAGAGATCACAGGCCAAACTACGAGCAGTACTTC
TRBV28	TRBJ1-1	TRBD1	CASRRLGTGRAFF	TGTGCCAGCAGGCGACTCGGGACAGGCAGGGCTTTCTTT
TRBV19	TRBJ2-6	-	CATTGIPGANVLTF	TGTGCCACCACCGGGATTCCTGGGGCCAACGTCCTGACTTTC
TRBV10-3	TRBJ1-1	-	CAMGDTTNTEAFF	TGTGCCATGGGGGACACGACGAACACTGAAGCTTTCTTT
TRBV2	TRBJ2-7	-	CASRAYPGLSYEQYF	TGTGCCAGCAGGGCGTACCCGGGACTCTCCTACGAGCAGTACTTC